The present T cell receptor beta chain was sequenced within a study of cytomegalovirus exposure and HLA in healthy donors. This clone was seen only a few times. A multiplex PCR was run with 60 Vbeta primers and 13 Jbeta primers. Libraries were prepared by immunoSEQ multiplex PCR; TCRdb keeps only in-frame clonotypes and omits some of them. The sample includes 150,000 to 200,000 clones, 81% of them seen just once. This receptor was taken from a man younger than 35 in good health and CMV-seronegative. Sequencing used PBMCs.

CDR3 protein: CASSLVQGDYEQYF. The CDR3 DNA reads TGTGCCAGCAGTTTGGTACAGGGGGACTACGAGCAGTACTTC. The chain uses TRBV6-5 and TRBJ2-7; TRBD1 matches 8 bases. Germline lookup yields CDR1 MNHEY and CDR2 SVGAGI. Losses at the gene ends were 4 bases for V and 3 bases for J; bases not matched to a gene: 5. There are 14 residues in the CDR3.